This paragraph covers one T cell receptor (beta chain) sequence. The sample belongs to a study of OX40 agonist ivuxolimab in advanced cancers. Study information: Hepatocellular carcinoma, melanoma, renal cell or head and neck cancer occurred in dose-escalation patients.

Measured with immunoSEQ multiplex PCR; TCRdb has only the in-frame clones, and not every one. The data contain some 86,000 clones, approximately 94% of them singletons. Germline V lookup: CDR1 SEHNR, CDR2 FQNEAQ (reference sequence). CDR3 length equals 15 residues. The junction had 4 bases not matched to a gene; V was cut back by 3 bases and J by 0 bases. Sample: CD4+ or CD8+ T cells sorted from blood, taken in a trial of the OX40 agonist ivuxolimab. The TCR comes from an adult with an advanced solid tumor such as melanoma, head and neck, liver or kidney cancer. The chain uses TRBV7-9 and TRBJ2-7; 8 bases align to TRBD1. The CDR3 region is CASSFGTGVSYEQYF. For the CDR3, the DNA is TGTGCCAGCAGCTTCGGGACAGGCGTCTCCTACGAGCAGTACTTC. Full variable domain (missing parts from reference TRBV7-9 and TRBJ2-7): DTGVSQNPRHKITKRGQNVTFRCDPISEHNRLYWYRQTLGQGPEFLTYFQNEAQLEKSRLLSDRFSAERPKGSFSTLEIQRTEQGDSAMYLCASSFGTGVSYEQYFGPGTRLTVT.